This TCR beta chain originates from a study of T cell changes during pregnancy in multiple sclerosis. The protocol was immunoSEQ multiplex PCR, while the TCRdb copy is restricted to in-frame clones and leaves out a portion. Among tens of thousands of clones listed, 80% to 95% were seen once. From germline, CDR1 is LGHNA and CDR2 YSLEER. The CDR3 loop spans 14 amino acids. V lost 1 base and J 0 bases, leaving 6 bases between the germline ends. The sequenced sample was peripheral blood, obtained in the first trimester of pregnancy. The chain joins TRBV4-3 to TRBJ1-1; no clear D. The clonotype originates from a female donor with multiple sclerosis, enrolled in a pregnancy study. CDR3 bases: TGCGCCAGCAGCCAAGCTTATATGAACACTGAAGCTTTCTTT. This encodes CASSQAYMNTEAFF.